One sample yielded the 2 T cell receptor beta chains listed below, sequenced in a study of untreated major depressive disorder. Generated by immunoSEQ multiplex PCR, the TCRdb table keeps only in-frame clones and is missing some. The sample contains fewer than 30,000 clones, 91% of which appear only once. Notes on the study in general: CD4+ T cells from depressed patients used TRBV05-01 (Vbeta 5.1) more often than controls.

These receptors' antigens are unknown. Sequencing input: CD4+ T cells from PBMCs. These TCRs come from a woman in her twenties or thirties with major depressive disorder.

In this sample, this clone turned up once. The V call is TRBV6-1, the J call TRBJ1-4; 7 bases align to TRBD1. The CDR3 runs to 15 residues. Trimming took 3 bases from V and 9 from J; bases not matched to a gene: 10. Germline-derived CDR1 and CDR2 are MNHNS and SASEGT. CDR3 sequence (DNA): TGTGCCAGCAGTGAGGGGGGGGCAGGGGGTAAAAAACTGTTTTTT. Amino acids: CASSEGGAGGKKLFF.

This chain joins TRBV6-5 and TRBJ2-7, with D perhaps matching TRBD1 (6 bases). Germline V gene sequence: CDR1 MNHEY, CDR2 SVGAGI. V was pared by 4 bases and J by 0 bases, with 13 bases between. The CDR3 is 15 residues long. CDR3 amino acids: CASSFRTDSSYEQYF. The CDR3 nucleotides are TGTGCCAGCAGTTTCCGGACAGACAGCTCCTACGAGCAGTACTTC.